This T cell receptor (beta chain) stems from a study of cytotoxic CD8 clonotypes in ibrutinib-treated CLL (dated by TCRdb to the early 2020s). Looking at the study overall: The cohort had 11 relapsed/refractory and 15 treatment-naive patients; 17 were IGHV unmutated. Partial responses were observed in 24 patients and complete responses in 2; after a median follow-up of about 69 months, remission was maintained in around 14 patients and progression was observed in approximately twelve. Response samples were taken after a median of approximately 13 months on treatment, ranging from about 6 to 40 months. An average of 255,043 productive templates and some 100,000 productive rearrangements was obtained per sample. Of the 70 to 90 people in the trial, approximately 28 had longitudinal samples available. Cryopreserved peripheral blood mononuclear cells were obtained before treatment, at response, and at either sustained remission or disease progression. Patients were still on ibrutinib when every remission and progressive disease sample was collected. What the research found in general, with its limitations: Clonality rose at ibrutinib response, remained stable during sustained remission, and dropped back toward baseline at progression. At baseline, clonality was higher than in age-matched healthy donors and showed a strong correlation with circulating CD8+ T-cell counts. Public clonotypes were rare and either shrank or stayed stable during treatment, and the rise in clonality at ibrutinib response reflected expansion of private clonotypes. Sampling times were not matched between patients in sustained remission and patients whose disease was progressing, and lymph node repertoires were not examined.

The CDR3 goes from the cysteine to the phenylalanine over 15 residues. Kept here is only the CDR3 DNA, which spans 45 bases and is read in frame from base 1. V ends up 0 bases short and J 7 bases short, with an unmatched junction base count of 8. The germline V gene specifies SGHRS as CDR1 and YFSETQ as CDR2. The goal of deep resolution MiSeq sequencing was a depth between 1 in 1 million and 1 in 200,000 T cells, and coverage averaged 10x per clonotype. TCR beta libraries were generated with the immunoSEQ hsTCRB Kit. The study's own analysis went as follows. The data were analyzed with ImmunoSEQ Analyzer and ImmunoSEQ Data Assistant, and V, D and J gene assignments followed IMGT definitions. Clonality, with values ranging from 0 to 1, was calculated as one minus the normalized Shannon entropy of productive rearrangement frequencies. Public clonotype analysis was restricted to overrepresented clonotypes comprising at least 0.05% of each patient's repertoire. About 13 age-matched healthy donor repertoires from immuneACCESS were used as controls for clonality. What TCRdb holds here is the immuneACCESS table cut down to in-frame rearrangements. Part of the clones is not present; checked against another copy, under half of the missing clones reflect an unresolved V gene, and the others are unexplained. Clonal size and the V and J genes are those of that table, whereas D and trimming came from the DNA. For this sample there are 250,000 to 350,000 clones; approximately 79% appear just once. The biggest ten clones account for about 5.8% of the sample.

The time point label, as the study defines it: progressive disease on ibrutinib. For TCR beta library preparation, roughly 2.2 micrograms of genomic DNA were isolated from cryopreserved PBMCs. Longitudinal blood samples from CLL patients on ibrutinib monotherapy were analyzed using high-throughput TCR beta sequencing. Patients were enrolled in a phase 2 open-label single-center ibrutinib monotherapy trial. Comment on this clone: Its specific antigen is unknown. No clone much larger than this one lies a single base away; base qualities are absent.

The source was PBMCs, collected at disease progression, from a patient treated with ibrutinib. This TCR came from a human donor with chronic lymphocytic leukemia. Recombination joined TRBV5-1 with TRBJ2-7, with 9 junctional bases fitting TRBD1. The CDR3 region has the sequence CASSLEIQGAGEQYF. The bases read TGCGCCAGCAGCTTGGAGATACAGGGGGCCGGGGAGCAGTACTTC.